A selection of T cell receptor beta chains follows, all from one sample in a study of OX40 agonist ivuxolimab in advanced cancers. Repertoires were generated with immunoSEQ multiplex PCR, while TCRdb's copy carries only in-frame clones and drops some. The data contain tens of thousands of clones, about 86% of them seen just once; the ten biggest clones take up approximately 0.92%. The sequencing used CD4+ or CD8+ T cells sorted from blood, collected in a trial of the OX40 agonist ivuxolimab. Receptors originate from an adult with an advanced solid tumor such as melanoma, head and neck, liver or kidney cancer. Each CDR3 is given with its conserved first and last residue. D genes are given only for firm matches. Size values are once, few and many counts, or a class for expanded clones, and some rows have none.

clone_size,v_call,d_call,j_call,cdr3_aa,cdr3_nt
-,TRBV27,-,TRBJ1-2,CARHNYGYTF,TGTGCCAGACATAACTATGGCTACACCTTC
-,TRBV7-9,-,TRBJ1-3,CASRGESGNTIYF,TGTGCCAGCCGGGGGGAGTCTGGAAACACCATATATTTT
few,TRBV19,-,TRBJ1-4,CATEGQNNEKLFF,TGTGCCACCGAAGGACAGAATAATGAAAAACTGTTTTTT
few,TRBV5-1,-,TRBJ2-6,CASSFSSGANVLTF,TGCGCCAGCAGCTTTAGTAGCGGGGCCAACGTCCTGACTTTC
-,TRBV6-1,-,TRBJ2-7,CASRQEYSYEQYF,TGTGCCAGCAGACAGGAATACTCCTACGAGCAGTACTTC
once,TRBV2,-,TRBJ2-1,CASSTGTGGFF,TGTGCCAGCAGTACCGGGACTGGGGGATTCTTC
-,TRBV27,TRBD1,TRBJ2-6,CASSSGQGYSGANVLTF,TGTGCCAGCAGTTCGGGACAGGGGTACTCTGGGGCCAACGTCCTGACTTTC
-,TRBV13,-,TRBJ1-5,CASSARAINQPQHF,TGTGCCAGCAGCGCGCGGGCTATTAATCAGCCCCAGCATTTT
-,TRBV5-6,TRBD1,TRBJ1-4,CASSRGQGLGKLFF,TGTGCCAGCAGCCGCGGACAGGGTTTAGGAAAACTGTTTTTT
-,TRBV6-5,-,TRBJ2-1,CASSYGTVSYNEQFF,TGTGCCAGCAGTTACGGAACCGTCTCCTACAATGAGCAGTTCTTC
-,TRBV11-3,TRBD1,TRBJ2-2,CASSVQGTDTGELFF,TGTGCCAGCAGCGTACAGGGGACGGACACCGGGGAGCTGTTTTTT
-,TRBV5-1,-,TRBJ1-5,CASSLDGDSNQPQHF,TGCGCCAGCAGCTTGGACGGAGATAGCAATCAGCCCCAGCATTTT
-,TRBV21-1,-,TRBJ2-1,CASSKEGSSYNEQFF,TGTGCCAGCAGCAAAGAGGGATCTAGCTACAATGAGCAGTTCTTC
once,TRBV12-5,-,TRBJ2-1,CASGLDRTSWAYNEQFF,TGTGCTAGTGGTTTGGACCGAACTAGCTGGGCCTACAATGAGCAGTTCTTC
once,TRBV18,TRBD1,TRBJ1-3,CASSPPGTGGRNTIYF,TGTGCCAGCTCACCACCCGGGACAGGGGGTAGAAACACCATATATTTT
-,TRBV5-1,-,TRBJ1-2,CASSLQGRDGYTF,TGCGCCAGCAGCTTGCAGGGGAGGGATGGCTACACCTTC
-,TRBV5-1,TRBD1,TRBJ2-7,CASSLRTGVRDEQYF,TGCGCCAGCAGCTTGCGGACAGGGGTGCGCGACGAGCAGTACTTC
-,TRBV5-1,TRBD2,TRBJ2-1,CASSPAPPQRGLDEQFF,TGCGCCAGCAGCCCCGCCCCCCCCCAGCGGGGGTTGGATGAGCAGTTCTTC
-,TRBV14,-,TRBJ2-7,CASSQGGSQGLEQYF,TGTGCCAGCAGCCAAGGGGGTTCTCAAGGTCTCGAGCAGTACTTC
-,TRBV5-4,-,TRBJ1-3,CASSLAGDGAGNTIYF,TGTGCCAGCAGCTTGGCGGGGGACGGAGCCGGAAACACCATATATTTT
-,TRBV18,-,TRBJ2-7,CASSPRQLLSYEQYF,TGTGCCAGCTCACCGAGGCAGCTACTCTCCTACGAGCAGTACTTC
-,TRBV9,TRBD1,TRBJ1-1,CASSVDGTGRNEAFF,TGTGCCAGCAGCGTAGACGGGACAGGGAGGAATGAAGCTTTCTTT
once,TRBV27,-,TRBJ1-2,CASSFLGGGSNYGYTF,TGTGCCAGCAGTTTCCTGGGGGGTGGATCCAACTATGGCTACACCTTC
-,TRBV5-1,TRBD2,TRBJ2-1,CASSKGTSGVDEQFF,TGCGCCAGCAGCAAAGGGACTAGCGGGGTCGATGAGCAGTTCTTC
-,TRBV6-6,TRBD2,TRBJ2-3,CASRPGLAGGRDTQYF,TGTGCCAGCAGACCCGGACTAGCGGGAGGGCGAGATACGCAGTATTTT
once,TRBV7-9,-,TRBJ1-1,CASSLASEGSEAFF,TGTGCCAGCAGCTTAGCGTCGGAGGGCTCTGAAGCTTTCTTT
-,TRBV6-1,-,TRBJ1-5,CATAGGRGNQPQHF,TGTGCCACTGCCGGGGGACGGGGCAATCAGCCCCAGCATTTT
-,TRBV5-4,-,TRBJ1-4,CATGNEKLFF,TGTGCCACCGGTAATGAAAAACTGTTTTTT
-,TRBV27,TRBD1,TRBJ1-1,CASSLSTPYAGQLNTEAFF,TGTGCCAGCAGTTTATCGACCCCTTATGCGGGACAGTTGAACACTGAAGCTTTCTTT
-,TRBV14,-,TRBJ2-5,CASSQTRSSQYF,TGTGCCAGCAGCCAAACCCGCTCGTCCCAGTACTTC
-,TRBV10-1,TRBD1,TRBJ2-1,CASSDGTGGSEQFF,TGCGCCAGCAGTGATGGGACAGGGGGGAGTGAGCAGTTCTTC
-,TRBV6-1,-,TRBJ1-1,CASILGGMNTEAFF,TGTGCCAGCATTCTTGGGGGAATGAACACTGAAGCTTTCTTT
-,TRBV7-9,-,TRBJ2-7,CASSSSGRTYEQYF,TGTGCCAGCAGCTCTTCTGGACGGACCTACGAGCAGTACTTC
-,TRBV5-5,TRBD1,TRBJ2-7,CASSLLRQGYEQYF,TGTGCCAGCAGCTTGCTTCGACAGGGTTACGAGCAGTACTTC
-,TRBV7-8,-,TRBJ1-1,CASSSQERTEAFF,TGTGCCAGCAGCTCCCAGGAGAGGACTGAAGCTTTCTTT
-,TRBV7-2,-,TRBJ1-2,CASSLATGNSGYTF,TGTGCCAGCAGCTTAGCCACAGGGAACAGCGGCTACACCTTC
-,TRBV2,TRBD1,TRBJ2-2,CASRATGGNTGELFF,TGTGCCAGCAGGGCTACAGGGGGGAACACCGGGGAGCTGTTTTTT
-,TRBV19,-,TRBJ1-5,CASSRTTDSYQPQHF,TGTGCCAGTAGTAGAACCACGGACAGCTATCAGCCCCAGCATTTT
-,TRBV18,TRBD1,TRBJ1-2,CASSPRGQGVGLANYGYTF,TGTGCCAGCTCACCACGAGGACAGGGTGTTGGTTTAGCTAACTATGGCTACACCTTC
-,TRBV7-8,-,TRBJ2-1,CASSLELEGSEQFF,TGTGCCAGCAGCTTAGAACTAGAAGGTAGTGAGCAGTTCTTC
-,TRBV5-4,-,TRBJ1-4,CASSSPLDEKLFF,TGTGCCAGCAGCTCCCCGCTGGATGAAAAACTGTTTTTT
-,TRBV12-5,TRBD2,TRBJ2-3,CASGEGRGLAGADSDTQYF,TGTGCTAGTGGTGAGGGTCGTGGCCTAGCGGGGGCGGATTCAGATACGCAGTATTTT
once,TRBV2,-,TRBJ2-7,CASTRGGSYEQYF,TGTGCCAGTACCAGGGGGGGTTCCTACGAGCAGTACTTC
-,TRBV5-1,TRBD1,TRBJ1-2,CASSRGTDLYGYTF,TGCGCCAGCAGCAGGGGGACAGACCTGTATGGCTACACCTTC
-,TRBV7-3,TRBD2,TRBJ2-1,CASSLSSGTRPDNEQFF,TGTGCCAGCAGCTTAAGCTCCGGGACTAGACCCGACAATGAGCAGTTCTTC
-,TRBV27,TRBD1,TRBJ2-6,CASSPRDRGLSGANVLTF,TGTGCCAGCAGTCCGCGGGACAGGGGACTCTCTGGGGCCAACGTCCTGACTTTC
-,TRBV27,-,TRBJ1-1,CASSPPRPRSFNTEAFF,TGTGCCAGCAGTCCACCCCGTCCAAGGTCGTTTAACACTGAAGCTTTCTTT
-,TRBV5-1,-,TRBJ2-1,CASSLASSGAKTYNEQFF,TGCGCCAGCAGCTTGGCCTCTTCAGGGGCGAAGACCTACAATGAGCAGTTCTTC
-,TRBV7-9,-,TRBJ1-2,CASTTGGDGYTF,TGTGCCAGCACCACGGGTGGGGATGGCTACACCTTC
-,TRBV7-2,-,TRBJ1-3,CASSKRTGSLGSGNTIYF,TGTGCCAGCAGCAAGAGAACAGGGTCCCTGGGCTCTGGAAACACCATATATTTT
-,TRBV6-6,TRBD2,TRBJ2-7,CASIPPSGGEQYF,TGTGCCAGCATCCCCCCTAGCGGGGGCGAGCAGTACTTC
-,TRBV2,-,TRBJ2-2,CASSKTSGELFF,TGTGCCAGCAGCAAGACCTCTGGGGAGCTGTTTTTT
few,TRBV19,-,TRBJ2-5,CASSIASLMGETQYF,TGTGCCAGTAGTATTGCTAGCTTGATGGGAGAGACCCAGTACTTC
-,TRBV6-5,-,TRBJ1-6,CASSYTTNSPLHF,TGTGCCAGCAGTTACACGACCAATTCACCCCTCCACTTT
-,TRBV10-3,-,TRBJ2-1,CAISESEGGARPEQFF,TGTGCCATCAGTGAGTCGGAGGGGGGGGCGAGACCCGAGCAGTTCTTC
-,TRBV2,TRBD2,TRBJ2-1,CASSEGVAGYNEQFF,TGTGCCAGCAGTGAAGGGGTAGCGGGTTACAATGAGCAGTTCTTC
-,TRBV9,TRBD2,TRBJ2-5,CASSVARTSGTETQYF,TGTGCCAGCAGCGTAGCGAGGACTAGCGGGACGGAGACCCAGTACTTC
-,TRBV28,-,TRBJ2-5,CASNIGGRGETQYF,TGTGCCAGCAACATTGGGGGAAGGGGAGAGACCCAGTACTTC
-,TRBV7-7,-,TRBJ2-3,CASSETGSSTDTQYF,TGTGCCAGCAGCGAGACGGGCTCTAGCACAGATACGCAGTATTTT